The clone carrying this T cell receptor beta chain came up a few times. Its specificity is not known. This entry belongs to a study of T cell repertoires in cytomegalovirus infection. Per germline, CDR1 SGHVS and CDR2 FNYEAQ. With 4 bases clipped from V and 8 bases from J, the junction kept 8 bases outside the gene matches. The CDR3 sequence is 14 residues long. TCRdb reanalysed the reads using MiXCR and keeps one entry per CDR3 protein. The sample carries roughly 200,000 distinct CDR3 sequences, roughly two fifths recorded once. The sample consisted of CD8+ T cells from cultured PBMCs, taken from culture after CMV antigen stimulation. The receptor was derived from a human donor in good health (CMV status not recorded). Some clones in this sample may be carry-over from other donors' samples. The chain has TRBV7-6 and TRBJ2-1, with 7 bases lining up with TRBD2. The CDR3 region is CASSSGTTPHEQFF. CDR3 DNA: TGTGCCAGCAGCTCCGGGACTACCCCGCATGAGCAGTTCTTC.